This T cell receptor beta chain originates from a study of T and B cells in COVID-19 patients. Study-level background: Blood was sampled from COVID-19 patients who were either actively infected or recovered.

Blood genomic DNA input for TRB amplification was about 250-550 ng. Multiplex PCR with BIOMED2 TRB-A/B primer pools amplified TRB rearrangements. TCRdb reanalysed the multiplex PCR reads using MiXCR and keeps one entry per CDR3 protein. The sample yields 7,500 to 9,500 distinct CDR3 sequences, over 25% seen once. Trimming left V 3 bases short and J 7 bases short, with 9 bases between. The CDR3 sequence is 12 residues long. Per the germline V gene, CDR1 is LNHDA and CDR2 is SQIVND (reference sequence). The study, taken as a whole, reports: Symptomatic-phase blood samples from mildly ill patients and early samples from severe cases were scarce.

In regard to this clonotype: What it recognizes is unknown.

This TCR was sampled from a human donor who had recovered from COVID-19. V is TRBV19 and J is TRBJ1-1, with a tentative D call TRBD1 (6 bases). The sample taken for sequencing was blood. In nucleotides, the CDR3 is TGTGCCAGTAGTATCGGGGGCAGTGAAGCTTTCTTT. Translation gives CASSIGGSEAFF.